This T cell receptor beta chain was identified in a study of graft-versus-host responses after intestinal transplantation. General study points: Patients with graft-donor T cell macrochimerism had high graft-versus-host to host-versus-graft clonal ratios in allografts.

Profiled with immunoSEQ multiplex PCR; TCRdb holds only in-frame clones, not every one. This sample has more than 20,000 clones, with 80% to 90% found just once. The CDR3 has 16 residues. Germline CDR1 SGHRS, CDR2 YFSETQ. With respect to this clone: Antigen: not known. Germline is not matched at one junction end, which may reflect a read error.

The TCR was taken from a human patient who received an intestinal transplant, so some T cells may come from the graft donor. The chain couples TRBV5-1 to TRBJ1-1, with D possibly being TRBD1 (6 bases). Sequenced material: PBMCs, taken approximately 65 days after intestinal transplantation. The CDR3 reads CASTLGRGGMNTEAFF. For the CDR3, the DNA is TGCGCCAGCACCTTGGGCAGGGGCGGGATGAACACTGAAGCTTTCTTT.